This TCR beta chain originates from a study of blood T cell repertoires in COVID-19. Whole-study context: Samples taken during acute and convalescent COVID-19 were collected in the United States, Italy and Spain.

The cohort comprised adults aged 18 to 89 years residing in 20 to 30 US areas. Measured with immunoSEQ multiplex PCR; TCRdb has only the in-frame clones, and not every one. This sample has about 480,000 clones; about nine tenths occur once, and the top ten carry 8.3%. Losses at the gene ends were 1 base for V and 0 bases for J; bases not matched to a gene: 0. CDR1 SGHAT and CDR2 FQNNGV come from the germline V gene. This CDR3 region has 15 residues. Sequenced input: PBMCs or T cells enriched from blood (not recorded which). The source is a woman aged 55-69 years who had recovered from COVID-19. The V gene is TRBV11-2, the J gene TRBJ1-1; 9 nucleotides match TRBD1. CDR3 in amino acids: CASSLGDRVNTEAFF. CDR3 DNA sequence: TGTGCCAGCAGCTTAGGGGACAGGGTGAACACTGAAGCTTTCTTT.